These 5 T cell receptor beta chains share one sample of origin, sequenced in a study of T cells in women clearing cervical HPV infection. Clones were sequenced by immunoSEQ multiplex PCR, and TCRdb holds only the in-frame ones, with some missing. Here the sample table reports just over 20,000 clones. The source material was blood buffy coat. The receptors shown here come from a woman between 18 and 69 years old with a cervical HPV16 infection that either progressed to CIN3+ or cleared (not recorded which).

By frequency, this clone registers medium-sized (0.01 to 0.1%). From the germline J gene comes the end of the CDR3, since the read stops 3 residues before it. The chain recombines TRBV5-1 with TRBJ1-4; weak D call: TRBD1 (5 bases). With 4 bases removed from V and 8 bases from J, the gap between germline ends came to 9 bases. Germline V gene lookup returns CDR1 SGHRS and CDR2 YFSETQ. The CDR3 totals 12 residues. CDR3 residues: CASSPQGEKLFF. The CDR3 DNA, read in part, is TGCGCCAGCAGCCCTCAGGGCGAAAAA.

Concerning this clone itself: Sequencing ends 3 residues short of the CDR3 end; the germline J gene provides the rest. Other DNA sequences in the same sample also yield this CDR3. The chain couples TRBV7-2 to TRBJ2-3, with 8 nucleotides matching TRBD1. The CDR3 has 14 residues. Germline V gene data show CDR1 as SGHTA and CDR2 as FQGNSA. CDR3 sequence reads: CASSLDRGQETQYF. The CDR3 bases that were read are TGTGCCAGCAGCCTCGACAGGGGACAAGAGACG.

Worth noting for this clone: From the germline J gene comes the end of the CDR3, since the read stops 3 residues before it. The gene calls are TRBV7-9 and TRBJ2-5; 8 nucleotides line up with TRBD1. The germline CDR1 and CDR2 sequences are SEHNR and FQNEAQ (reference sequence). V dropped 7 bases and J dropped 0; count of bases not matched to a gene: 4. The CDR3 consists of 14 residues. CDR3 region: CASTDRANQETQYF. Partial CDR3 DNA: TGTGCCAGCACGGACAGGGCCAACCAAGAGACC. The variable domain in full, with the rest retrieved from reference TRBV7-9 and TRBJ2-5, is DTGVSQNPRHKITKRGQNVTFRCDPISEHNRLYWYRQTLGQGPEFLTYFQNEAQLEKSRLLSDRFSAERPKGSFSTLEIQRTEQGDSAMYLCASTDRANQETQYFGPGTRLLVL.

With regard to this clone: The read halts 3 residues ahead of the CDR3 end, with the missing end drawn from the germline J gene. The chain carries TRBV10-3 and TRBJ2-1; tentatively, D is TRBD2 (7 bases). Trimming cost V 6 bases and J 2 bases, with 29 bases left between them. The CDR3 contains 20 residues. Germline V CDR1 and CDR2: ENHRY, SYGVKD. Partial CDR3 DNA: TGTGCCATCAGCTCGGATGGCGGGGGACACGAAACCTTAACCTACAATGAG. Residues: CAISSDGGGHETLTYNE. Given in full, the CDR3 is CAISSDGGGHETLTYNEQFF.

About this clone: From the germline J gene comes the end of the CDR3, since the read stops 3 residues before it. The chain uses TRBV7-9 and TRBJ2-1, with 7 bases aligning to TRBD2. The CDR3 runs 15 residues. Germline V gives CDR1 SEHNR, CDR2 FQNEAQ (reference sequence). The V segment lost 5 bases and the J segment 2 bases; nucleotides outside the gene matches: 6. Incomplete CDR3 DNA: TGTGCCAGCAGCGCCCGGGACTACCCCTACAATGAG. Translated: CASSARDYPYNE. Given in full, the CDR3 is CASSARDYPYNEQFF. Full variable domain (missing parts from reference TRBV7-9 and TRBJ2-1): DTGVSQNPRHKITKRGQNVTFRCDPISEHNRLYWYRQTLGQGPEFLTYFQNEAQLEKSRLLSDRFSAERPKGSFSTLEIQRTEQGDSAMYLCASSARDYPYNEQFFGPGTRLTVL.